Reported below is one TCR beta chain. Per the original data handling: Estimation of nucleated cell counts was performed using reference gene primer amplification. Assay used: immunoSEQ multiplex PCR; TCRdb lists only in-frame clones, some missing. V, J and clone size reflect that table, while D and trimming were determined from the DNA. Of over 200,000 clones detected, roughly 83% appear once; the ten largest clones hold more than 25%. The data were taken from a study of blood T cell repertoires in COVID-19. Study summary: Donors in the United States, Italy and Spain gave samples during acute or convalescent COVID-19. In each case, the material was cDNA or gDNA derived from T cells, B-cell-depleted T cells, or PBMCs.

V shed 0 bases and J shed 4 bases, with 6 bases lying between them. The CDR3 is made up of 13 amino acids. From germline, CDR1 is SGHAT and CDR2 FQNNGV. This TCR was sampled from a man aged 35 to 55 with acute or convalescent COVID-19. The chain is built from TRBV11-2 and TRBJ1-2; D is ambiguous. The specimen sequenced was peripheral blood. CDR3 amino acids: CASSLEEAYGYTF. The CDR3 region has the DNA TGTGCCAGCAGCTTAGAGGAGGCCTATGGCTACACCTTC.